The present T cell receptor (beta chain) was sequenced within a study of T cell clones after liver transplantation (dated by TCRdb to about 2019). About the full investigation: The samples were obtained from ITN030ST, a randomized trial that attempted immunosuppression withdrawal within 2 years after liver transplantation. Donor-reactive T cell clones were identified by TCRbeta sequencing after a pre-transplant mixed lymphocyte reaction and then tracked in post-transplant blood. Third party-reactive TCRbeta sequences were also identified from pre-transplant MLRs to serve as an antigen-independent comparator for donor-reactive sequences. Of the eight recipients, three were HCV-positive, while the remaining recipients had been transplanted for non-autoimmune, non-viral indications. No induction therapy was given to the subjects, and standard immunosuppression was administered until randomization at 12-24 months post-transplant. To count as tolerant, a recipient had to stay completely off immunosuppression for at least one year without liver enzymes climbing beyond twice the upper limit of normal. Blood samples were collected pre-transplant, pre-randomization before withdrawal, and post-randomization after either full withdrawal or failed withdrawal. The studied cohort comprised 8 liver transplant recipients, 3 classified as tolerant and 5 as non-tolerant. Findings and caveats that apply to the study as a whole: The conclusions were considered preliminary, being limited by small, heterogeneous patient numbers and non-standardized post-transplant time points. The decline in donor-reactive sequences exceeded the decline in third party-reactive sequences, suggesting partial antigen-specific deletion that was unrelated to withdrawal success. Since no allograft tissue specimens were available, donor-reactive T cells may have migrated into the graft instead of being deleted. In most of the 8 subjects, regardless of tolerance or HCV status, circulating donor-reactive CD4 TCRbeta sequences dropped significantly post-transplant. Low numbers of available donor cells limited the measurable donor-reactive repertoire in a couple of subjects. When repertoire turnover was taken into account, detection of donor-reactive sequences was significantly reduced in 7 of 8 subjects for CD4 and in 8 of 8 subjects for CD8.

High-throughput TCRbeta CDR3 sequencing of frozen genomic DNA was performed by immunoSEQ, including PCR amplification, mapping, bias correction and internal controls. From the authors' description of their analysis: Only productive rearrangements were retained, with each unique TCRbeta sequence defined by its CDR3 nucleotide sequence together with its V and J gene. For a sequence to be called donor-reactive, it needed a frequency of at least 0.01% and at least 5-fold expansion in CFSE-low cells compared with unstimulated pre-transplant cells. Per-subject minimum frequency thresholds, based on the lowest-template unstimulated sample, ensured at least 90% detection power. Repertoire turnover was measured by Jensen-Shannon divergence between the top 1000 TCRbeta sequences post- and pre-transplant. Two-sided Fisher's exact tests were used to test for changes in the detection of donor-reactive sequences. The immuneACCESS repertoire file appears here via TCRdb, limited to in-frame rearrangements. These files lack a portion of the clones; in checked studies, under half of the deficit traces to unresolved V genes, and the cause of the others is not known. Clone size and V and J calls were adopted from that table, with D and trimming inferred from the DNA. For this sample the table gives about 11,000 clones, of which about two thirds were detected only once. Together, the top ten hold 24% of the sample.

Note on this clone: It lacks a known antigen. No clone much larger than this one lies a single base away; base qualities are absent.

Unstimulated PBMCs, after thawing, were stained for CD3, CD4 and CD8 and then FACS-sorted into CD3+CD4+ and CD3+CD8+ populations. All 8 studied subjects were randomized to immunosuppression withdrawal. The Qiagen DNeasy Blood and Tissue Kit was used to isolate genomic DNA. Looking up the germline V gene (reference sequence) yields CDR1 SEHNR and CDR2 FQNEAQ. V has 5 bases trimmed and J has 6 bases trimmed; junction bases matching no gene number 10. The CDR3 runs 15 residues from the cysteine to the phenylalanine. Of all the DNA, just the CDR3 is kept, 45 bases in frame from base 1. This receptor was obtained from a human patient who received a liver transplant. It is possible that, after a transplant, some T cells come from the graft donor. The sequence links TRBV7-9 to TRBJ2-1, with 7 bases aligning to TRBD1. The sequencing used CD4+ T cells from blood, collected around 32 months after liver transplant. The DNA reads as follows: TGTGCCAGCAGCGAACCGGGACAGTACGGCAATGAGCAGTTCTTC. It codes for CASSEPGQYGNEQFF.